One and the same sample provided the 9 T cell receptor beta chains below, sequenced in a study of long-term antiretroviral therapy in people with HIV (dated by TCRdb to 2022 to 2024). The immunoSEQ hsTCRB v3.0 assay was used at survey level resolution for TRB variable region sequencing. TCRdb re-hosts the immuneACCESS table, in-frame sequences only. Its copies lack some clones; in the studies checked, an unresolved V gene accounts for under half of them, and the cause for the rest is not known. The sample table records about 20,000 clones; 70% to 90% of these occur just once. Around 18% of the sample is in the top ten clones. Material: unsorted PBMCs, obtained 0.6 years after starting antiretroviral therapy. These receptors were obtained from a young woman with HIV.

The chain combines TRBV5-1 with TRBJ2-7; D remains ambiguous. CDR1 is SGHRS and CDR2 is YFSETQ in the germline V gene. V dropped 4 bases and J dropped 0 bases, with 8 bases sitting between them. This CDR3 has 13 amino acids. The CDR3 region is CASSRTPSYEQYF. The CDR3 region has the DNA TGCGCCAGCAGCAGGACCCCCTCCTACGAGCAGTACTTC.

The chain joins TRBV18 to TRBJ1-1; D ambiguous. This CDR3 region has 14 residues. Germline values: CDR1 KGHSH, CDR2 LQKENI. The V end lost 0 bases, the J end lost 3 bases, and 8 bases lay between the germline ends. CDR3 sequence (DNA): TGTGCCAGCTCACCACCGACCCGGGACACTGAAGCTTTCTTT. It specifies CASSPPTRDTEAFF. The full variable domain, completed using reference TRBV18 and TRBJ1-1, is NAGVMQNPRHLVRRRGQEARLRCSPMKGHSHVYWYRQLPEEGLKFMVYLQKENIIDESGMPKERFSAEFPKEGPSILRIQQVVRGDSAAYFCASSPPTRDTEAFFGQGTRLTVV.

The V call is TRBV6-6, the J call TRBJ2-3, with D uncertain. V lost 2 bases and J lost 4, with 1 base in between. This CDR3 is built from 11 residues. Germline CDR1 and CDR2: MNHNY and SVGAGI (reference sequence). Written as DNA, the CDR3 is TGTGCCAGCAGTTACGCAGATACGCAGTATTTT. Translating gives CASSYADTQYF.

The sample holds a few counts of this clone. The rearrangement joins TRBV27 to TRBJ2-7; TRBD1 might be the D (5 bases). Germline CDR1 MNHEY, CDR2 SMNVEV (reference sequence). V lost 4 bases and J lost 0, with 13 bases in between. The CDR3 has 15 residues. In DNA form, the CDR3 reads TGTGCCAGCAGTTCACAGGCCAAAAGCTCCTACGAGCAGTACTTC. Amino acids: CASSSQAKSSYEQYF.

The V call is TRBV18, the J call TRBJ1-4; perhaps TRBD1 as D (6 bases). Germline CDR1 and CDR2: KGHSH and LQKENI. V lost 4 bases and J lost 1, with 7 bases in between. The CDR3 covers 14 residues. CDR3 DNA: TGTGCCAGCTCACTACAGGGAACTAATGAAAAACTGTTTTTT. Translated: CASSLQGTNEKLFF.

As DNA, the CDR3 is TGTGCCAGCAGCTTACGCAGACTAGCGGATGAGCAGTTCTTC. Protein product: CASSLRRLADEQFF. The chain recombines TRBV7-2 with TRBJ2-1, with 9 bases that match TRBD2. This CDR3 spans 14 amino acids. Trimming took 2 bases from V and 8 from J; bases not matched to a gene: 4. In germline, CDR1 is SGHTA, CDR2 FQGNSA.

This clone turned up a few times. CDR3 coding DNA: TGTGCCAGCAGTTATTCCCTTTTATACGAGCAGTACTTC. As protein: CASSYSLLYEQYF. The chain links TRBV27 to TRBJ2-7; no firm D call. V dropped 4 bases and J dropped 4 bases, with 11 bases sitting between them. Germline assignment: CDR1 MNHEY and CDR2 SMNVEV (reference sequence). The CDR3 runs to 13 residues.

The chain couples TRBV4-3 to TRBJ2-7; D remains ambiguous. Trimming removed 4 bases from V and 0 bases from J, with 7 bases in between. Germline CDR1 reads LGHNA; CDR2 reads YSLEER. The CDR3 consists of 13 residues. CDR3 coding DNA: TGCGCCAGCAGCCTGGACCTCTCCTACGAGCAGTACTTC. Residues: CASSLDLSYEQYF.

This chain connects TRBV5-6 to TRBJ1-1, with TRBD1 matching over 8 bases. V was pared by 2 bases and J by 7 bases, with 4 bases of the junction left unmatched. The germline gives CDR1 SGHDT, CDR2 YYEEEE. CDR3 size: 13 residues. The CDR3 coding sequence is TGTGCCAGCAGCTTACAGGGGGTGGGTGAAGCTTTCTTT. Translation gives CASSLQGVGEAFF.